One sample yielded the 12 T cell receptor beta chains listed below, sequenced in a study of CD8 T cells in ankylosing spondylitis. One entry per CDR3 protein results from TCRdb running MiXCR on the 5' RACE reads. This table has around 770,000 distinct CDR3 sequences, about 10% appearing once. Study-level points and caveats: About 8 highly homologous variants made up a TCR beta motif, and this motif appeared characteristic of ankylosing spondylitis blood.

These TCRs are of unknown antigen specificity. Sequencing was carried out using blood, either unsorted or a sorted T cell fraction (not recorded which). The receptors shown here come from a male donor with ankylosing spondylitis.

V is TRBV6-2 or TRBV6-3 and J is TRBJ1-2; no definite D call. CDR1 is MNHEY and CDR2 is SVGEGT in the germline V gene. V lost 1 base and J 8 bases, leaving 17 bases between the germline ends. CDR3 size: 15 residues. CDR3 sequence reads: CASSYYGSGLQGYTF. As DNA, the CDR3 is TGTGCCAGCAGTTACTACGGCAGTGGATTACAGGGCTACACCTTC.

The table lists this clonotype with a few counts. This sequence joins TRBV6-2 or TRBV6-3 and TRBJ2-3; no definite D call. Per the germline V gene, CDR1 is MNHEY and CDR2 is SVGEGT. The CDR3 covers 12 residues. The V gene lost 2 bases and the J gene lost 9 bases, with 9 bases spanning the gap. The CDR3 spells CASSYPPDTQYF. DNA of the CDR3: TGTGCCAGCAGTTACCCCCCGGACACGCAGTATTTT.

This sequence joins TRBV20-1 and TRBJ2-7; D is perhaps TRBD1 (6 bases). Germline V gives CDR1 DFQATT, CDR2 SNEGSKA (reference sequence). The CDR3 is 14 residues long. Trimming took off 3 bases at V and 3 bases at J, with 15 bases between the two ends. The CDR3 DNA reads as TGCAGTGCTAGGGCCCCAGGGGCGGTCTACGAGCAGTACTTC. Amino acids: CSARAPGAVYEQYF.

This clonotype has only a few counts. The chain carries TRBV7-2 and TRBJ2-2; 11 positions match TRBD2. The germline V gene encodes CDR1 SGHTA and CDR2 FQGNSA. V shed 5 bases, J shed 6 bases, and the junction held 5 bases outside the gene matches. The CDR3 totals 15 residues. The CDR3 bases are TGTGCCAGCAGCCTCAGGGGACTAGCGGCCGGGGAGCTGTTTTTT. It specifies CASSLRGLAAGELFF.

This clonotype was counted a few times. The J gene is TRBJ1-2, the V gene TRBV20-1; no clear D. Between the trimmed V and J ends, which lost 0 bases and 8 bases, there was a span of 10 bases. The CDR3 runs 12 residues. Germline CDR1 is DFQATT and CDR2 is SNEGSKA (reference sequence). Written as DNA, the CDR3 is TGCAGTGCTAGAGAATCCGCGGAGGGCTACACCTTC. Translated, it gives CSARESAEGYTF.

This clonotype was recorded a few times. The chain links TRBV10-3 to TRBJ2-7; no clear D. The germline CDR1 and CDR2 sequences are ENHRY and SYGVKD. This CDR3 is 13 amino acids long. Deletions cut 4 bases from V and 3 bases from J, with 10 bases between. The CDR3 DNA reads TGTGCCATCAGTGTCTCGGGCGGCTACGAGCAGTACTTC. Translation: CAISVSGGYEQYF.

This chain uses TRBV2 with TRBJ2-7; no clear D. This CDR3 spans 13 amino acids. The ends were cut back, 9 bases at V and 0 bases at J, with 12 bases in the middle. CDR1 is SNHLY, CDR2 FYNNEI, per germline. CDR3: CARRPTSSYEQYF. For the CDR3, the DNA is TGTGCCAGACGACCGACGAGCTCCTACGAGCAGTACTTC.

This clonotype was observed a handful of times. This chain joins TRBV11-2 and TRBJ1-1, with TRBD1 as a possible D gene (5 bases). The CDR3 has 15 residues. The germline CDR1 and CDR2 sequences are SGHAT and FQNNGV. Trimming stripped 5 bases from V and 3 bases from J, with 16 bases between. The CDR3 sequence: CASSPRGPWDTEAFF. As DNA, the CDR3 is TGTGCCAGCAGCCCAAGGGGACCATGGGACACTGAAGCTTTCTTT.

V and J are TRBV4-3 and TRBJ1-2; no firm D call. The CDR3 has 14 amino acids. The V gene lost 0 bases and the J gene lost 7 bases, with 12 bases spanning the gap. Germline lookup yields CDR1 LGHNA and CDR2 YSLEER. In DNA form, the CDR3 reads TGCGCCAGCAGCCAAGATACTGGGGTATTTGGCTACACCTTC. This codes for CASSQDTGVFGYTF.

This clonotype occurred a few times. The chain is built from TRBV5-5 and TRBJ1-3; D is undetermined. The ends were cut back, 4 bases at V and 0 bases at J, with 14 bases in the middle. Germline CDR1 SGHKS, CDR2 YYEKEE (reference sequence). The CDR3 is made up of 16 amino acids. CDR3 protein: CASSPVNTNSGNTIYF. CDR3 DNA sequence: TGTGCCAGCAGCCCGGTGAATACAAACTCTGGAAACACCATATATTTT.

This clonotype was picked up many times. CDR3 in DNA: TGCAGCGTTGTATGGAGGGGCTTAGATGGCTACACCTTC. This translates into CSVVWRGLDGYTF. V usage is TRBV29-1 and J usage is TRBJ1-2; perhaps TRBD1 as D (5 bases). V was trimmed by 4 bases and J by 6 bases, leaving 15 bases between them. There are 13 residues in the CDR3. Per the germline V gene, CDR1 is SQVTM and CDR2 is ANQGSEA.

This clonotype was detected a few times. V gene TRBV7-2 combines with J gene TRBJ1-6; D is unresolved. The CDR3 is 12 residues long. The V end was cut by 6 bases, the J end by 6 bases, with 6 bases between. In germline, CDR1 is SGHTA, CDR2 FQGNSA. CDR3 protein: CASREINSPLHF. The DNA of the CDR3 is TGTGCCAGCAGGGAGATTAATTCACCCCTCCACTTT.